The following is a T cell receptor beta chain sequence with its context. Which antigen it targets is not known. No qualities accompany the bases; no much larger clone lies one base away. This entry belongs to a study of CD8 T cells in Susac syndrome (dated by TCRdb to about 2019). As for the study more broadly: Among the Susac syndrome patients who were sequenced, clinically active disease was present in six and clinical remission was observed in fewer than 10. At the time of blood withdrawal, Susac syndrome patients were either therapy-naive, taking corticosteroids (with some also receiving IVIg), or on IVIg alone. Repertoire sequencing was used to test whether CD8+ T cell activation and differentiation in Susac syndrome was antigen driven. The study compared CD8+ T cell repertoire clonality among roughly eleven healthy donors, around 14 Susac syndrome patients and fewer than 19 multiple sclerosis patients. Results the study describes overall, beyond this receptor: CD8+ repertoires in Susac syndrome showed clonal expansion, which was highest in CD8+ TEMRA cells and was greater in clinically active patients than in remitting patients. In the total CD8+ and CD8+ TEMRA repertoires, around 17 and five Susac-specific public clones, respectively, were identified. The study acknowledged that relatively few individuals were included in the TCR sequencing and HLA analysis.

RNA was extracted with the RNeasy kit and 0.5 to 1 ug was reverse transcribed using random hexamers. The immunoSEQ multiplex PCR assay, covering 54 Vbeta and 13 Jbeta segments, was used to amplify TCR beta CDR3 regions. PCR amplification bias was corrected by using a synthetic template baseline for primer optimization and computational correction. The authors' analysis ran thus. Only productive sequences were kept, with reads annotated to V, D and J genes according to IMGT and analyzed in immunoSEQ Analyzer. Clonality was calculated as one minus the Shannon entropy normalized by log2 of the number of productive unique sequences. For each patient and control, public and private clones were evaluated within the 100 most prevalent clones. Clones were defined as Susac-specific when absent from the healthy and MS cohorts, from approximately 970 published viral clones and from other ImmuneACCESS disease sequences. The raw public data were reprocessed by TCRdb itself: fastp quality trimming at Q25, MiXCR clonotype calling, in-frame beta chains only. When rows share a CDR3 protein, they turn into one entry using the most common DNA and genes. The V and J calls come from TCRdb's annotation, not from the publication. The table for this sample lists fewer than 80,000 distinct CDR3 sequences; roughly 95% of them were counted only once. The leading ten clones occupy 0.52% of the sample.

Peripheral blood CD8+ and CD4+ T cells from healthy donors, Susac syndrome patients and multiple sclerosis patients were profiled by high-throughput TCR beta sequencing. Recently defined diagnostic criteria for definite or probable disease were met by the Susac syndrome patients. Bulk CD8+ and CD4+ T cells were purified by magnetic negative isolation, whereas CD8+ TEMRA cells were enriched by FACS. Blood was collected in EDTA tubes and processed within 24 hours, with PBMCs isolated through density gradient centrifugation. PBMCs intended for TCR sequencing were cryopreserved in liquid nitrogen and were subsequently thawed in a 37 degrees C water bath. Purity of sorted or isolated CD4+, CD8+ and CD8+ TEMRA cells was at least 90%. V was cut back by 7 bases and J by 2 bases, leaving a gap of 8 bases between them. CDR1 and CDR2 are read off the germline V gene (reference sequence) as MNHNY and SVGAGI. The CDR3 sequence holds 12 residues, the cysteine and phenylalanine included. Only the CDR3 part of the read is kept: 36 bases, read in frame from the first base.

Sequencing input: CD8+ T cells from PBMCs. The receptor was derived from a human donor with Susac syndrome. The rearranged segments are TRBV6-6 and TRBJ1-2, and TRBD1 may be the D gene, going by 5 matching bases. The nucleotide sequence reads as follows: TGTGCCAGCATGGCAGGGAACTATGGCTACACCTTC. The translation is CASMAGNYGYTF.